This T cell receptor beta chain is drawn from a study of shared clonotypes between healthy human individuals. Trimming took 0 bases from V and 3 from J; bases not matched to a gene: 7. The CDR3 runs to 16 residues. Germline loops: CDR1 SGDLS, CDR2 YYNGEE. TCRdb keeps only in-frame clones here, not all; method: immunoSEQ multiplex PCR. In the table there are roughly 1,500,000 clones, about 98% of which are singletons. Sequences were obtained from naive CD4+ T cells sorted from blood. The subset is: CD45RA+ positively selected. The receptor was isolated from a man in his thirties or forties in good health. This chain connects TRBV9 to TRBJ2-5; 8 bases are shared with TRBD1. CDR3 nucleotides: TGTGCCAGCAGCGTAGGGGTGACAGGGGTAGAAGAGACCCAGTACTTC. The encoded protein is CASSVGVTGVEETQYF.